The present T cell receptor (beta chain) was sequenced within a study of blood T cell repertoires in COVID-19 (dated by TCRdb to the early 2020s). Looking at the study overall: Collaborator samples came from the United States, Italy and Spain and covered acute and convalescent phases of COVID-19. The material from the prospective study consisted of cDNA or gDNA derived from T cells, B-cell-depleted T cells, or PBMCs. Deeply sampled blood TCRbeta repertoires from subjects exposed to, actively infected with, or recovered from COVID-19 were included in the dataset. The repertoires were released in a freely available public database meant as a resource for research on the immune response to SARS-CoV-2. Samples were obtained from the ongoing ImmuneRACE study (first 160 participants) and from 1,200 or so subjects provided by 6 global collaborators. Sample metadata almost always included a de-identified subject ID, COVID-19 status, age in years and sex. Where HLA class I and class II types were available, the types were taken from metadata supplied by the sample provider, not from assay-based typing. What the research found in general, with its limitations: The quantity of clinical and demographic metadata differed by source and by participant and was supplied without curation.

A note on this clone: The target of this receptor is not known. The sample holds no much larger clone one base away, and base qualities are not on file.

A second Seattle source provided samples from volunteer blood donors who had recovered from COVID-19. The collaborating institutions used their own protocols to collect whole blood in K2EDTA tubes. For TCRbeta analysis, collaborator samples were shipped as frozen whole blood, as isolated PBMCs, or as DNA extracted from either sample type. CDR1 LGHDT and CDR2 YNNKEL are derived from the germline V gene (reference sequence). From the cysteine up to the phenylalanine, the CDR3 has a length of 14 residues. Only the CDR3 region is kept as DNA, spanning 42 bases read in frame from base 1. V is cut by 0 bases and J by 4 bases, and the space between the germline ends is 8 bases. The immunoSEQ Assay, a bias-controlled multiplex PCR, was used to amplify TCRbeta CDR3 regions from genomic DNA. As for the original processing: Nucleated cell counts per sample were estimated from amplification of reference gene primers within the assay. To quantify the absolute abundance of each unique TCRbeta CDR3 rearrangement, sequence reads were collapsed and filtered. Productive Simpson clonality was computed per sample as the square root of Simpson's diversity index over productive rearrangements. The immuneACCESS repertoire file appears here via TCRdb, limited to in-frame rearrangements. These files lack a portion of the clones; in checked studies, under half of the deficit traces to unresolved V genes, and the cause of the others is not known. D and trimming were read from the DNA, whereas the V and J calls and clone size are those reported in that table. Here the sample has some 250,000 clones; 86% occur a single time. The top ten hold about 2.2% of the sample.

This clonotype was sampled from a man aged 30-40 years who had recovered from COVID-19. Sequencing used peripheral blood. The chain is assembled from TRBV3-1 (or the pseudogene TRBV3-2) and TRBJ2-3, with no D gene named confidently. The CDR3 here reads CASSQESYSDTQYF. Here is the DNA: TGTGCCAGCAGCCAAGAGAGCTATTCAGATACGCAGTATTTT.